This entry features one TCR beta chain sequence. Its cognate antigen is unknown. V dropped 7 bases and J dropped 1; count of bases not matched to a gene: 8. This CDR3 comprises 16 residues. Germline V lookup: CDR1 LNHDA, CDR2 SQIVND (reference sequence). PCR was performed using 60 Vbeta and 13 Jbeta primers. The assay was immunoSEQ multiplex PCR, and TCRdb's table has in-frame clones only and misses some. The sample includes 150,000 to 200,000 clones, roughly 79% seen only once; the top ten take roughly 7%. The sample belongs to a study of cytomegalovirus exposure and HLA in healthy donors. Overall study results and limits: A few of the chains that were CMV-associated were confirmed in vitro to be specific for CMV antigens.

Sequencing was performed on PBMCs. J is TRBJ2-4 and V is TRBV19; 9 bases fit TRBD1. The sequence derives from a male donor in good health and CMV-seropositive. The CDR3 is CASTENRGPAKNIQYF. CDR3 DNA sequence: TGTGCCAGTACTGAAAACAGGGGGCCGGCCAAAAACATTCAGTACTTC.